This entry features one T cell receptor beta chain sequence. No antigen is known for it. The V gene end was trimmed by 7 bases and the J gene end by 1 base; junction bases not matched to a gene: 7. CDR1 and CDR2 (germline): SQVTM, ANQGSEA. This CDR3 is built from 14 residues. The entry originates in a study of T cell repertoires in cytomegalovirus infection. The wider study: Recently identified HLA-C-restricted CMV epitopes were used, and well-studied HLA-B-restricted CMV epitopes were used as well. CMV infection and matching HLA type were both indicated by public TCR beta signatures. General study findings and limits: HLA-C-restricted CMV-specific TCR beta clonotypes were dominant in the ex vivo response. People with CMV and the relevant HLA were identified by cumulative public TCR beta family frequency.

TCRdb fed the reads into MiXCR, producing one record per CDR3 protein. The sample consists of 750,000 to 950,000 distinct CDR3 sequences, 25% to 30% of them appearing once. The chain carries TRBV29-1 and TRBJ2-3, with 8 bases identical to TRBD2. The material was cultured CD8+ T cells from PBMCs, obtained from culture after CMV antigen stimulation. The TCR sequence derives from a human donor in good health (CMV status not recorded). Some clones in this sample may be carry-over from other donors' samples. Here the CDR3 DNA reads TGCAGCGCCGACCACGGGGGGGGCACAGATACGCAGTATTTT. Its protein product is CSADHGGGTDTQYF.